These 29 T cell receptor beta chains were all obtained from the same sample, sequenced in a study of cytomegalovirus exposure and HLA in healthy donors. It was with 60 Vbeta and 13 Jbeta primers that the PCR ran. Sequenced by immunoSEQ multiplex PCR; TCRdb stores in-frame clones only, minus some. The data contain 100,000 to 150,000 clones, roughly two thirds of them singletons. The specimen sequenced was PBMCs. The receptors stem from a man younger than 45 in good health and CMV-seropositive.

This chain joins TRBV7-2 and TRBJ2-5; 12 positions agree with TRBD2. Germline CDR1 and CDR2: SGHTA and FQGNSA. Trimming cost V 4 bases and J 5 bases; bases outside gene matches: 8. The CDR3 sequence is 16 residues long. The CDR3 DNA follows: TGTGCCAGCAGCTCCCTAGCGGGAGGGCCGTTCGAGACCCAGTACTTC. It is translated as CASSSLAGGPFETQYF.

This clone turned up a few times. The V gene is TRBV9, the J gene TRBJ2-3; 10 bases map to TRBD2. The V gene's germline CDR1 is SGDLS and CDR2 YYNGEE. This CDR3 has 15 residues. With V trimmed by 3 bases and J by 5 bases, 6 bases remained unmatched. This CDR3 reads CASSALASGGDTQYF. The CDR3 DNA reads TGTGCCAGCAGCGCCCTGGCTAGCGGGGGAGATACGCAGTATTTT.

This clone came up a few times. CDR3 sequence reads: CASSSPGAVEQYF. CDR3 nucleotides: TGTGCCAGCAGTTCCCCAGGGGCGGTCGAGCAGTACTTC. J is TRBJ2-7 and V is TRBV9, with D maybe TRBD1 (6 bases). Germline V gives CDR1 SGDLS, CDR2 YYNGEE. This CDR3 has 13 residues. The V gene lost 5 bases and the J gene lost 6 bases, with 15 bases spanning the gap. The variable domain in full, with the rest retrieved from reference TRBV9 and TRBJ2-7, is DSGVTQTPKHLITATGQRVTLRCSPRSGDLSVYWYQQSLDQGLQFLIQYYNGEERAKGNILERFSAQQFPDLHSELNLSSLELGDSALYFCASSSPGAVEQYFGPGTRLTVT.

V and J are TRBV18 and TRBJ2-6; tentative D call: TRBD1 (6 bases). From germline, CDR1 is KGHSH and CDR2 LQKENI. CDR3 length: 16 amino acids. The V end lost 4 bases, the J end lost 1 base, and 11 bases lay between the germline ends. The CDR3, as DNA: TGTGCCAGCTCACGTACCACAGGGTCTGGGGCCAACGTCCTGACTTTC. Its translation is CASSRTTGSGANVLTF. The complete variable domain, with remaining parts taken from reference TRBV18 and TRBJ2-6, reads NAGVMQNPRHLVRRRGQEARLRCSPMKGHSHVYWYRQLPEEGLKFMVYLQKENIIDESGMPKERFSAEFPKEGPSILRIQQVVRGDSAAYFCASSRTTGSGANVLTFGAGSRLTVL.

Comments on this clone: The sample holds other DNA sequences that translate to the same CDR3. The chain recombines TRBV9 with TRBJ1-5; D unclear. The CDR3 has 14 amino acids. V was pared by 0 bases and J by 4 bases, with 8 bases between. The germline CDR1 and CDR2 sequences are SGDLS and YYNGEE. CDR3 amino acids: CASSVAGTNQPQHF. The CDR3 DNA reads TGTGCCAGCAGCGTAGCAGGAACTAATCAGCCCCAGCATTTT.

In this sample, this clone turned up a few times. The CDR3 loop is CASGLQVDTEAFF. CDR3 sequence (DNA): TGTGCCAGTGGATTACAGGTGGACACTGAAGCTTTCTTT. This chain connects TRBV19 to TRBJ1-1; a possible D gene is TRBD1 (5 bases). CDR1 and CDR2 (germline): LNHDA, SQIVND (reference sequence). The CDR3 length is 13 residues. The V gene lost 8 bases and the J gene lost 3 bases, with 13 bases spanning the gap. Variable domain in full (rest from reference TRBV19 and TRBJ1-1): DGGITQSPKYLFRKEGQNVTLSCEQNLNHDAMYWYRQDPGQGLRLIYYSQIVNDFQKGDIAEGYSVSREKKESFPLTVTSAQKNPTAFYLCASGLQVDTEAFFGQGTRLTVV.

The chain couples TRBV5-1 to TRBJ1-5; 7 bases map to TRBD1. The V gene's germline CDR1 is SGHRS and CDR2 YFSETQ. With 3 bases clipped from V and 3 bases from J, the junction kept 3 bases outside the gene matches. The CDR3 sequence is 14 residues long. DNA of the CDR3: TGCGCCAGCAGCTCTGGACAGGCCAATCAGCCCCAGCATTTT. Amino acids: CASSSGQANQPQHF.

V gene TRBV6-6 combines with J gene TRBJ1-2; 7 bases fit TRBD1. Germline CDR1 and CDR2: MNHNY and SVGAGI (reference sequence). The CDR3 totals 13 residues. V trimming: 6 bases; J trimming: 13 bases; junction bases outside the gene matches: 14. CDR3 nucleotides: TGTGCCAGCAGGGAGGACAGGCCCCACGAATTCACCTTC. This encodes CASREDRPHEFTF.

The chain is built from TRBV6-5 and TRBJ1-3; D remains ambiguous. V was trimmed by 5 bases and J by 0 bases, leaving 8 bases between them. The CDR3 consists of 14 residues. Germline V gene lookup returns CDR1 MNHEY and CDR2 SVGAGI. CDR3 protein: CASSRSYSGNTIYF. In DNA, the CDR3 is TGTGCCAGCAGTCGGAGTTACTCTGGAAACACCATATATTTT.

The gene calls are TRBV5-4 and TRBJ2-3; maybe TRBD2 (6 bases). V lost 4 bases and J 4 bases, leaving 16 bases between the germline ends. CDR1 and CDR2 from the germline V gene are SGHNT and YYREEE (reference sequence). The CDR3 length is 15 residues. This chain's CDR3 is CASSPGGRRSDTQYF. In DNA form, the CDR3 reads TGTGCCAGCAGCCCCGGAGGGCGCAGGTCAGATACGCAGTATTTT.

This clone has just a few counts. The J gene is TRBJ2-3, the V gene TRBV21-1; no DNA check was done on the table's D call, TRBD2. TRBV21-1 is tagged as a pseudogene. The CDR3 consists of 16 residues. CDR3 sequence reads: CASSKAGKLLAGTQYF. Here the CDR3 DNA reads TGTGCCAGCAGCAAAGCCGGGAAACTACTAGCGGGAACGCAGTATTTT.

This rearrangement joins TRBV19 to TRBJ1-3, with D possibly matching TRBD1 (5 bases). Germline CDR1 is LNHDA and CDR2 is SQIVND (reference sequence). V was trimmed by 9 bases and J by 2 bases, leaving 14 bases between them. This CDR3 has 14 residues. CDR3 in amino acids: CASTKGFAGNTIYF. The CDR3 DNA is TGTGCCAGCACCAAGGGGTTTGCTGGAAACACCATATATTTT.

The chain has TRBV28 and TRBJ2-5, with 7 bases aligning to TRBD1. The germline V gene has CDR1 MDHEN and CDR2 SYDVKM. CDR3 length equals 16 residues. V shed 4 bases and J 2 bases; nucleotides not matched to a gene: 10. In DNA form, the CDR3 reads TGTGCCAGCAGTTACGAGGGCTCAGGGGGACAAGAGACCCAGTACTTC. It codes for CASSYEGSGGQETQYF.

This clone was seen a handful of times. This CDR3 reads CASSQGGLAGIYNEQFF. The CDR3 DNA reads TGTGCCAGCAGCCAAGGGGGGCTAGCGGGGATCTACAATGAGCAGTTCTTC. The chain links TRBV4-2 to TRBJ2-1; 9 bases are a match to TRBD2. With 1 base clipped from V and 3 bases from J, the junction kept 7 bases outside the gene matches. CDR1 and CDR2 from the germline V gene are LGHNA and YNFKEQ. This CDR3 has 17 amino acids.

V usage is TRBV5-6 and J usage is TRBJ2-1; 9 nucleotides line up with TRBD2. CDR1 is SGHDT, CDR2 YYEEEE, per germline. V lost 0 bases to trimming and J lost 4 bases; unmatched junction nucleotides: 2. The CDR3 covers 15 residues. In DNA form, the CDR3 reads TGTGCCAGCAGCTTGGCAGCGGGAGGATACAATGAGCAGTTCTTC. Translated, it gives CASSLAAGGYNEQFF.

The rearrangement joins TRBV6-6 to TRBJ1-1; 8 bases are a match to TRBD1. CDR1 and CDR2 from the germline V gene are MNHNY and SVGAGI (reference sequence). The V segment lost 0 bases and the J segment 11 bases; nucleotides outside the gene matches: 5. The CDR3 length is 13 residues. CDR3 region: CASSYSYDRGAFF. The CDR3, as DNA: TGTGCCAGCAGTTACTCGTACGACAGGGGTGCTTTCTTT.

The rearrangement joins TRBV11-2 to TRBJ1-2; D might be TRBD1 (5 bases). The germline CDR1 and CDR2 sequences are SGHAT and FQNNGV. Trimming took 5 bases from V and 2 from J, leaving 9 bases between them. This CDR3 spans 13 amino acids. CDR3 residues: CASSQGYNYGYTF. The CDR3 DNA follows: TGTGCCAGCAGCCAGGGCTACAACTATGGCTACACCTTC.

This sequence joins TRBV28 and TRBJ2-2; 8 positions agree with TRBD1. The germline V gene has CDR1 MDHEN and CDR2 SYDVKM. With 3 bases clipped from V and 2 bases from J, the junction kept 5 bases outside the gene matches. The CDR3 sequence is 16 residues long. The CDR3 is CASSFITGGNTGELFF. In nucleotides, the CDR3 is TGTGCCAGCAGTTTTATCACAGGGGGTAACACCGGGGAGCTGTTTTTT.

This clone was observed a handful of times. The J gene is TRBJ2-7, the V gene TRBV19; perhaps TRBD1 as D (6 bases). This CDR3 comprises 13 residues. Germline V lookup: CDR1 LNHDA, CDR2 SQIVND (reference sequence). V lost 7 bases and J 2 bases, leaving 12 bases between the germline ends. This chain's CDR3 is CASKRGGTYEQYF. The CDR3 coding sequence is TGTGCCAGTAAGCGAGGGGGAACCTACGAGCAGTACTTC.

The CDR3 bases are TGTGCCAGCAGCTTAGTAGCAGGGGGCGCAGATACGCAGTATTTT. This encodes CASSLVAGGADTQYF. The rearrangement uses TRBV11-3 and TRBJ2-3; 8 bases align to TRBD1. The V segment lost 1 base and the J segment 4 bases; nucleotides outside the gene matches: 4. The CDR3 consists of 15 residues. Germline CDR1 and CDR2: SGHNT and YENEEA.

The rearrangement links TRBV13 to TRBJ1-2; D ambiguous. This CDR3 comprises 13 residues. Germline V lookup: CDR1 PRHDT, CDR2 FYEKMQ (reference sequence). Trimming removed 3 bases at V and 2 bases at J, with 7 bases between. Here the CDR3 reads CASSLTWNYGYTF. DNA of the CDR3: TGTGCCAGCAGCTTGACTTGGAACTATGGCTACACCTTC.

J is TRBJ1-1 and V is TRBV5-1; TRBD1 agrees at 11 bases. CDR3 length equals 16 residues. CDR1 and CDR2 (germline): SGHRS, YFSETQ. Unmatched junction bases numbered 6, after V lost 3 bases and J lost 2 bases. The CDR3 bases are TGCGCCAGCAGCTCCAGGACAGGGGGCGTTAACACTGAAGCTTTCTTT. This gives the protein CASSSRTGGVNTEAFF.

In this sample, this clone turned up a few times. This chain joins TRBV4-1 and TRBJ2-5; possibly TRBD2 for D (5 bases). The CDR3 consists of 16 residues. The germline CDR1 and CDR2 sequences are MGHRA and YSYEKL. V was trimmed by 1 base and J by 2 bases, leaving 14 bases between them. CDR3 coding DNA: TGCGCCAGCAGCCAAGTAATTTCTAGCAGGCAAGAGACCCAGTACTTC. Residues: CASSQVISSRQETQYF.

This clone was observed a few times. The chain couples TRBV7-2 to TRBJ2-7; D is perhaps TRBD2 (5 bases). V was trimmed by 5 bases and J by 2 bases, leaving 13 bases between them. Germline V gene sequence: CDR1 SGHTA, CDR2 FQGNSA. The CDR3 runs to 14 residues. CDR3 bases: TGTGCCAGCAGCCAATCCGGGATCCCCTACGAGCAGTACTTC. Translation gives CASSQSGIPYEQYF.

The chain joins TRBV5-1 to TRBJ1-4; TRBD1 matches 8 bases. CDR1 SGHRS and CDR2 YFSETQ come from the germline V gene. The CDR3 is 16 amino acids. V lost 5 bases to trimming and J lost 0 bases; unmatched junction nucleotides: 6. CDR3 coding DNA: TGCGCCAGCAGTGGGCAGGGGGCTTCAACTAATGAAAAACTGTTTTTT. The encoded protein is CASSGQGASTNEKLFF.

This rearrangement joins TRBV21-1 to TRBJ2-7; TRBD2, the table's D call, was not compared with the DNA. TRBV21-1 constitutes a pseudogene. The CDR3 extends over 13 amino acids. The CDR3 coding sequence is TGTGCCACCCGACTAGCGGGAGATGGAGAGCAGTACTTC. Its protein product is CATRLAGDGEQYF.

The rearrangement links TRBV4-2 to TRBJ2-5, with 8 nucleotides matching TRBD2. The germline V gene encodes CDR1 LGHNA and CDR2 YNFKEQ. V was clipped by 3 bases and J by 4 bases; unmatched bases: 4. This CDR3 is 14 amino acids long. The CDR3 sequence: CASSHAGGGETQYF. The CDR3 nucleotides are TGTGCCAGCAGCCATGCCGGGGGGGGAGAGACCCAGTACTTC.

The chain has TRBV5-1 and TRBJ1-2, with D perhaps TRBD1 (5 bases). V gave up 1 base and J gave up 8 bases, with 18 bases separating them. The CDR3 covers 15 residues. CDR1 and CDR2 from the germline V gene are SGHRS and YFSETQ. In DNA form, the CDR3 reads TGCGCCAGCAGCTTGAACTCAGGACACCTCTCCGGCTACACCTTC. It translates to CASSLNSGHLSGYTF.

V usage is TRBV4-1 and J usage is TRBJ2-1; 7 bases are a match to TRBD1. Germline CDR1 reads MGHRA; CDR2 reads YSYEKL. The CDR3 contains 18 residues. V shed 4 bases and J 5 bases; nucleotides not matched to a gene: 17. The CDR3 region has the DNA TGCGCCAGCAGCCCAGGAAGGCAAAGGGGGCTTAGGAACAATGAGCAGTTCTTC. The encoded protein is CASSPGRQRGLRNNEQFF.